The present T cell receptor beta chain was sequenced within a study of blood T cell repertoires in COVID-19. Whole-study context: Sample material is recorded as cDNA or gDNA derived from T cells, B-cell-depleted T cells, or PBMCs.

Participants were aged about 18 to 90 years from roughly 25 US areas. Grouping used clinical history reported by participants in a survey and questionnaire. CDR1 and CDR2 (germline): SNHLY, FYNNEI. CDR3 length: 13 amino acids. The V and J ends lost 3 bases and 5 bases respectively, with 11 bases between them. Original processing methods: The assay estimated nucleated cells by amplifying reference gene primers. Only in-frame clones appear in the TCRdb table, and some are missing; sequencing was by immunoSEQ multiplex PCR. V and J calls and clone size are as listed in that table; D and trimming were resolved from the DNA. The top ten hold about a tenth of the sample, which has around 200,000 clones, approximately 88% seen once.

V gene TRBV2 combines with J gene TRBJ2-7; no clear D. The receptor's source is a young man with acute COVID-19. Specimen: PBMCs or T cells enriched from blood (not recorded which). CDR3 residues: CASSDTVVDEQYF. The CDR3 DNA reads as TGTGCCAGCAGTGATACGGTGGTCGACGAGCAGTACTTC.